This T cell receptor (beta chain) was captured in a study of blood T cell repertoires in COVID-19. The wider study: The origin of the acute and convalescent COVID-19 samples was the United States, Italy and Spain.

Enrolled during active infection, Seattle patients were then followed longitudinally. Generated by immunoSEQ multiplex PCR, the TCRdb table keeps only in-frame clones and is missing some. Of some 150,000 clones listed, more than 75% are singletons. This CDR3 has 13 amino acids. V was cut by 8 bases and J by 0 bases, with 10 bases left in between. Germline CDR1 KGHSH, CDR2 LQKENI. J is TRBJ1-1 and V is TRBV18; the D is unclear. The sample taken for sequencing was peripheral blood. This TCR derives from a woman aged 70 to 79 with COVID-19, enrolled during active disease. CDR3 in amino acids: CASQEGLNTEAFF. Written as DNA, the CDR3 is TGTGCCAGCCAAGAGGGCCTGAACACTGAAGCTTTCTTT.